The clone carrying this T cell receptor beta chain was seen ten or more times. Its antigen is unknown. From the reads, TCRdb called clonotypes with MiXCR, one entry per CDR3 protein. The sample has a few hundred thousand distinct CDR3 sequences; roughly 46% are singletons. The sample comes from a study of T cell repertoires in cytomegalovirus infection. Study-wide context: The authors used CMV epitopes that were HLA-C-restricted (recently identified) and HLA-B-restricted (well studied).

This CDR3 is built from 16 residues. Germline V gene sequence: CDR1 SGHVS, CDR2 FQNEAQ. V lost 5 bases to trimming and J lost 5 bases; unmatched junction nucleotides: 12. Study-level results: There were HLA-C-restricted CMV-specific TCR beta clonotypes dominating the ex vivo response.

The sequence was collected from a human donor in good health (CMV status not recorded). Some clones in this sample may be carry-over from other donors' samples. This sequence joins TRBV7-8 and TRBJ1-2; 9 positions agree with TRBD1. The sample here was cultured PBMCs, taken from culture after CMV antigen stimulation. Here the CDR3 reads CASSPSLGQGFYGYTF. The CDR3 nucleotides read TGTGCCAGCAGCCCCAGTTTGGGACAGGGCTTTTATGGCTACACCTTC.